The source of this T cell receptor beta chain is a study of blood T cell repertoires in COVID-19. Background on the study: Sites across the United States, Italy and Spain contributed samples from acute and convalescent COVID-19.

The CDR3 runs to 15 residues. Trimming pared 1 base from V and 4 bases from J, leaving 10 bases between. CDR1 is LGHDT, CDR2 YNNKEL, per germline (reference sequence). The protocol was immunoSEQ multiplex PCR, while the TCRdb copy is restricted to in-frame clones and leaves out a portion. The sample has 50,000 to 75,000 clones; almost 90% are singletons. The gene calls are TRBV3-1 (or the pseudogene TRBV3-2) and TRBJ1-4; no clear D gene. Specimen: peripheral blood. The TCR comes from a woman between 45 and 60 years old with active or convalescent COVID-19. The CDR3 sequence is CASSQGALLNEKLFF. The CDR3 DNA is TGTGCCAGCAGCCAAGGGGCACTCCTTAATGAAAAACTGTTTTTT.